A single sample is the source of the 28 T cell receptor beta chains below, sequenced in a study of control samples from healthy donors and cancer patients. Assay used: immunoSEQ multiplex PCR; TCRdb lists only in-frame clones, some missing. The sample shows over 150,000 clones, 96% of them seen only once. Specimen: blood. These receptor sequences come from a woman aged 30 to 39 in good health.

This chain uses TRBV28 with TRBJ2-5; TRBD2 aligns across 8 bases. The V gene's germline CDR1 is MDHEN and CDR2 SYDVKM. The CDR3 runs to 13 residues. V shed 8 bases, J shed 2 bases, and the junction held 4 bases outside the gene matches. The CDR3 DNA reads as TGTGCCAGCGCGGGACTAGAACAAGAGACCCAGTACTTC. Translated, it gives CASAGLEQETQYF.

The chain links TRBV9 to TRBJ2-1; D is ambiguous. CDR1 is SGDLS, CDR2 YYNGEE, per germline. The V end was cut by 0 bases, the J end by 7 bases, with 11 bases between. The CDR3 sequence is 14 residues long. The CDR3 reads CASSVGSSGNEQFF. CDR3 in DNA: TGTGCCAGCAGCGTAGGGAGCAGTGGGAATGAGCAGTTCTTC.

Written as DNA, the CDR3 is TGCGCCAGCAGCCAAGTTTGGGGGCGCGAGAACACTGAAGCTTTCTTT. It specifies CASSQVWGRENTEAFF. The chain recombines TRBV4-1 with TRBJ1-1; TRBD1 might be the D (6 bases). Germline assignment: CDR1 MGHRA and CDR2 YSYEKL. This CDR3 has 16 amino acids. Trimming took off 1 base at V and 1 base at J, with 13 bases between the two ends.

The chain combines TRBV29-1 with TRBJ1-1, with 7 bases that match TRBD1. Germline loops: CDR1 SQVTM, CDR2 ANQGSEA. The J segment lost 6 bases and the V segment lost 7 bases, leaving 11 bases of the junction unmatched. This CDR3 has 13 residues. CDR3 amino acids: CSGLTGREAEAFF. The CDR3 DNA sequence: TGCAGCGGATTGACAGGGAGGGAGGCTGAAGCTTTCTTT.

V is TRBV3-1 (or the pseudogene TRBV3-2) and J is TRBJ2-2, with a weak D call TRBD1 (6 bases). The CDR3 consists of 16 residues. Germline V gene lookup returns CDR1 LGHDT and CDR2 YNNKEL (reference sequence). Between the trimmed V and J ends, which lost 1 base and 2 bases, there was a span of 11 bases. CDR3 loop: CASSQVVGTNTGELFF. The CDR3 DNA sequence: TGTGCCAGCAGCCAAGTGGTAGGGACAAACACCGGGGAGCTGTTTTTT.

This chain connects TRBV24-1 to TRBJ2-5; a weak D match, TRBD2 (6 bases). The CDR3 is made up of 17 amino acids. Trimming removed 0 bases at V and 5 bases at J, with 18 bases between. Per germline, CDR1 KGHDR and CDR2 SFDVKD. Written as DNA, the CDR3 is TGTGCCACCAGTGATTTGACCTCGCGGGATACTTCGGAGACCCAGTACTTC. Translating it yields CATSDLTSRDTSETQYF.

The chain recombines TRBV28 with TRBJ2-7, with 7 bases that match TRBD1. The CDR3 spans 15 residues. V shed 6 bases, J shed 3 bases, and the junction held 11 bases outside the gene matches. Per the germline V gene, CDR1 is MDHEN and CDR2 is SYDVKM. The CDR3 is CASSYTSGTDYEQYF. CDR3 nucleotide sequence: TGTGCCAGCAGCTATACTTCCGGGACAGACTACGAGCAGTACTTC.

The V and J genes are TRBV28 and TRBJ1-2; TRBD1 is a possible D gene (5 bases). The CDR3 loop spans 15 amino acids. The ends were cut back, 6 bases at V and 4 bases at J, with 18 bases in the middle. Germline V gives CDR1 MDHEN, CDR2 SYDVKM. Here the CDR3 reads CASSSTLGLSYGYTF. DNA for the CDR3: TGTGCCAGCAGCTCAACATTGGGACTGAGCTATGGCTACACCTTC.

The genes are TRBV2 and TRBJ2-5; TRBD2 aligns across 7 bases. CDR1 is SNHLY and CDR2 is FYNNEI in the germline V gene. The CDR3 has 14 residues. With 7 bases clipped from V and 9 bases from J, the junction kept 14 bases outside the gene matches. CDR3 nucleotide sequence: TGTGCCAGCACACCCCTGGGGGGGGTCGGGGCCCAGTACTTC. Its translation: CASTPLGGVGAQYF. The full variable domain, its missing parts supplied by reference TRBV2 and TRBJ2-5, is EPEVTQTPSHQVTQMGQEVILRCVPISNHLYFYWYRQILGQKVEFLVSFYNNEISEKSEIFDDQFSVERPDGSNFTLKIRSTKLEDSAMYFCASTPLGGVGAQYFGPGTRLLVL.

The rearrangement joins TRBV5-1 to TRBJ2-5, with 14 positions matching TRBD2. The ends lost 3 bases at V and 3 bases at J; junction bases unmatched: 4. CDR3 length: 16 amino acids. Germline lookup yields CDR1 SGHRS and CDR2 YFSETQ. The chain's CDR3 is CASSSGLAGAEETQYF. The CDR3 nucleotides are TGCGCCAGCAGCTCGGGACTAGCGGGAGCGGAAGAGACCCAGTACTTC.

The CDR3 protein is CASSFGTHPYEYEQYF. CDR3 nucleotides: TGTGCCAGCAGCTTCGGGACTCATCCCTACGAGTACGAGCAGTACTTC. The chain links TRBV11-2 to TRBJ2-7; a possible D gene is TRBD2 (6 bases). The CDR3 consists of 16 residues. Germline CDR1 is SGHAT and CDR2 is FQNNGV. V was shortened by 3 bases and J by 4 bases, with 19 bases between the two germline ends.

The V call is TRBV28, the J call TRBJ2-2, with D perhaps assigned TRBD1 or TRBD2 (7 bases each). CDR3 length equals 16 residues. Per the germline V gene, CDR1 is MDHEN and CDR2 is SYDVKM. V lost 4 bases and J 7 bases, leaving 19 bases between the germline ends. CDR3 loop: CASSSAPAGGVGELFF. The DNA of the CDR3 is TGTGCCAGCAGTTCCGCGCCGGCAGGGGGGGTCGGGGAGCTGTTTTTT. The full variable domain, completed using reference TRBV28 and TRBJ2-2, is DVKVTQSSRYLVKRTGEKVFLECVQDMDHENMFWYRQDPGLGLRLIYFSYDVKMKEKGDIPEGYSVSREKKERFSLILESASTNQTSMYLCASSSAPAGGVGELFFGEGSRLTVL.

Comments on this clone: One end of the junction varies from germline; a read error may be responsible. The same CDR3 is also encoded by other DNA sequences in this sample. The CDR3 DNA is TGCGCCAGCAGTTACGACCAGGGGTCGAGAAATGAGCAGTTCTTC. Translation gives CASSYDQGSRNEQFF. This chain joins TRBV6-5 and TRBJ2-1, with D perhaps matching TRBD1 (6 bases). There are 15 residues in the CDR3. CDR1 and CDR2 (germline): MNHEY, SVGAGI.

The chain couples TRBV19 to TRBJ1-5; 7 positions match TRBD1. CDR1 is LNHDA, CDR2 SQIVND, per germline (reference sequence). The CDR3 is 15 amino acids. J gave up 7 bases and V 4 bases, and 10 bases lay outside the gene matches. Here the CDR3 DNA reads TGTGCCAGTAGTAGCGCAACAGGGGAGACCCAGCCCCAGCATTTT. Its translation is CASSSATGETQPQHF.

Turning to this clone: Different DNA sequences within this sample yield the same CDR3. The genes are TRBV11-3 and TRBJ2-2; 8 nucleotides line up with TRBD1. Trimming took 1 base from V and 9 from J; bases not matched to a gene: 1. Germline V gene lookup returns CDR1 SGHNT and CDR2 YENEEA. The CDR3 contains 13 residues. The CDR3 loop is CASSLAGGRELFF. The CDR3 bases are TGTGCCAGCAGCTTAGCAGGGGGCAGGGAGCTGTTTTTT. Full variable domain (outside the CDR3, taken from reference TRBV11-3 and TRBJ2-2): EAGVVQSPRYKIIEKKQPVAFWCNPISGHNTLYWYLQNLGQGPELLIRYENEEAVDDSQLPKDRFSAERLKGVDSTLKIQPAELGDSAVYLCASSLAGGRELFFGEGSRLTVL.

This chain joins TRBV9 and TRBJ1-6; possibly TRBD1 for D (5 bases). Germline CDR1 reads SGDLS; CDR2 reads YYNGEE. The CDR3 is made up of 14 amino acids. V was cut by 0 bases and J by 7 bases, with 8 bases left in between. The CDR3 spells CASSVGQQNSPLHF. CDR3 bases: TGTGCCAGCAGCGTAGGACAGCAAAATTCACCCCTCCACTTT.

The CDR3 reads CASSQRTSGAPSGELFF. CDR3 nucleotides: TGTGCCAGCAGCCAACGTACTAGCGGGGCCCCATCCGGGGAGCTGTTTTTT. The chain employs TRBV5-4 and TRBJ2-2, with 10 nucleotides matching TRBD2. Germline V gene sequence: CDR1 SGHNT, CDR2 YYREEE (reference sequence). This CDR3 contains 17 residues. V was clipped by 4 bases and J by 6 bases; unmatched bases: 12.

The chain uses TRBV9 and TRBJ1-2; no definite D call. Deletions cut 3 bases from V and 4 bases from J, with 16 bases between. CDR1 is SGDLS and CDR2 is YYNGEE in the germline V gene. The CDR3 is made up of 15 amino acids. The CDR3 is CASSAAGSTTYGYTF. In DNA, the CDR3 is TGTGCCAGCAGCGCAGCCGGGTCTACGACCTATGGCTACACCTTC.

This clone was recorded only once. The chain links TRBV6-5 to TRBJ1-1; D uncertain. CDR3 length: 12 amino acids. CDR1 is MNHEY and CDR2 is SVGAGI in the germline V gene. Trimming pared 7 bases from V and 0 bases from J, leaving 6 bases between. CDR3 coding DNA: TGTGCCAGCATCCACTTGAACACTGAAGCTTTCTTT. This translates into CASIHLNTEAFF.

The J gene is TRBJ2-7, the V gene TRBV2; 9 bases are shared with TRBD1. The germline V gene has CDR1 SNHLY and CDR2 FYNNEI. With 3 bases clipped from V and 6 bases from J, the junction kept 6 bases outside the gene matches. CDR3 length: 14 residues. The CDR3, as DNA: TGTGCCAGCAGTGACGGGACAGGGACCGTCGAGCAGTACTTC. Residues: CASSDGTGTVEQYF.

The DNA of the CDR3 is TGTGCCAGCAGCCCGGACCCTGGGAGCTCCTACGAGCAGTACTTC. Translating gives CASSPDPGSSYEQYF. This chain uses TRBV11-2 with TRBJ2-7, with D maybe TRBD2 (5 bases). The CDR3 has 15 amino acids. CDR1 is SGHAT and CDR2 is FQNNGV in the germline V gene. Trimming stripped 5 bases from V and 0 bases from J, with 14 bases between.

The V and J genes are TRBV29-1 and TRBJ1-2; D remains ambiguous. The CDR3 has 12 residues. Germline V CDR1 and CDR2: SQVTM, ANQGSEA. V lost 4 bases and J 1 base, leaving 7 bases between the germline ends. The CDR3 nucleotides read TGCAGCGTTGCGCGCGATAACTATGGCTACACCTTC. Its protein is CSVARDNYGYTF.

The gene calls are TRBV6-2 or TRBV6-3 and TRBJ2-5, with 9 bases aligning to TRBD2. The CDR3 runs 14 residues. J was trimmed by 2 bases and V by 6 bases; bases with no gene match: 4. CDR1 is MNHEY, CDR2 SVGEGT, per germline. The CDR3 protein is CASSRTSVQETQYF. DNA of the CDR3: TGTGCCAGCAGCCGGACTAGCGTACAAGAGACCCAGTACTTC.

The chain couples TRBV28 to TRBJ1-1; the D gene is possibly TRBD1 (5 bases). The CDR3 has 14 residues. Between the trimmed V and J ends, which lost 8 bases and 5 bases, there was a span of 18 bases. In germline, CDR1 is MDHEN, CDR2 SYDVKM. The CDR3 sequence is CASSQGYLLTEAFF. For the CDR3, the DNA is TGTGCCAGCTCGCAGGGTTACCTTCTAACTGAAGCTTTCTTT.

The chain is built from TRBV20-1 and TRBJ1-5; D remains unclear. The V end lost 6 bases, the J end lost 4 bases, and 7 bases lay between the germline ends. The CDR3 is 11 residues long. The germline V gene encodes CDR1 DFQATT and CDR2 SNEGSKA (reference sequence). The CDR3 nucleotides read TGCAGTGCCATGAGGAATCAGCCCCAGCATTTT. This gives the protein CSAMRNQPQHF.

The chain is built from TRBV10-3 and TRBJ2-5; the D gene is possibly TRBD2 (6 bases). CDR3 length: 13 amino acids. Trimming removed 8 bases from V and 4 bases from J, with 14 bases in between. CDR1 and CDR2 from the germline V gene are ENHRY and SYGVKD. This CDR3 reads CAIRELGGETQYF. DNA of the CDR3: TGTGCCATCCGAGAACTCGGGGGAGAGACCCAGTACTTC.

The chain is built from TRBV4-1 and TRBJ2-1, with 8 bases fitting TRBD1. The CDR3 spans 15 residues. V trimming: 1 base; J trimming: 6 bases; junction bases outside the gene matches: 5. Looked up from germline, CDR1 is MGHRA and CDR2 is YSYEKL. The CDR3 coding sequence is TGCGCCAGCAGCCAAGGGACAGGGTCAGGCAATGAGCAGTTCTTC. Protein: CASSQGTGSGNEQFF.

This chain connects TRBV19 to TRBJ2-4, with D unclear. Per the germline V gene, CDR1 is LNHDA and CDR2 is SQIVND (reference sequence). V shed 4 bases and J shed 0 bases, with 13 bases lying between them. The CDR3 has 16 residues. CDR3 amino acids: CASSTANLGAKNIQYF. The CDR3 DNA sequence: TGTGCCAGTAGTACAGCTAACCTCGGAGCCAAAAACATTCAGTACTTC.